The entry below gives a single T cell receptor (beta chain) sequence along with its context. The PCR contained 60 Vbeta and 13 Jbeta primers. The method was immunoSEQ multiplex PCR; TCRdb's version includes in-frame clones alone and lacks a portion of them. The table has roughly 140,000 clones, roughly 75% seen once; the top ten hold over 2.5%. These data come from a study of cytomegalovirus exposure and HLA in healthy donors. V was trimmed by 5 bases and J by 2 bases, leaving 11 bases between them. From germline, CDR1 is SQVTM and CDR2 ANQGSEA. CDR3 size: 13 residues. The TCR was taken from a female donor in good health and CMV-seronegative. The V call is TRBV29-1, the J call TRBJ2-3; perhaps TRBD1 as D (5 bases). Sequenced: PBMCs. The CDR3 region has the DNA TGCAGCGTTCTGGGGCAATACACAGATACGCAGTATTTT. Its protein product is CSVLGQYTDTQYF.